The rows below give T cell receptor beta chains drawn from one sample of a study of T cell repertoires in cytomegalovirus infection. One entry per CDR3 protein, called by TCRdb with MiXCR from the reads. Seen here are about 770,000 distinct CDR3 sequences, 25% to 35% observed once, and the top ten hold about 12%. Their antigens remain unidentified. The sequencing used cultured CD8+ T cells from PBMCs, collected from culture after CMV antigen stimulation. The receptors originated from a human donor in good health (CMV status not recorded). Some clones in this sample may be carry-over from other donors' samples. Each CDR3 is given with its conserved first and last residue. A D gene is named only where the DNA matches it firmly. Part of the rows lack a size; the others show once, few, many or a class for expanded clones.

j_gene | d_gene | v_gene | abundance | CDR3nt | CDR3aa
TRBJ1-5 | . | TRBV20-1 | once | TGCAGTGCTGAGGGGGGGATTGGGTTGAGCAATCAGCCCCAGCATTTT | CSAEGGIGLSNQPQHF
TRBJ2-7 | . | TRBV7-9 | . | TGTGCCAGCAGCAGGACAGACCTGAGCTCCTACGAGCAGTACTTC | CASSRTDLSSYEQYF
TRBJ1-2 | . | TRBV29-1 | few | TGCAGCGTTGAAGAACAGGGTTGGGGCTATGGCTACACCTTC | CSVEEQGWGYGYTF
TRBJ1-1 | . | TRBV6-1 | few | TGTGCCAGCAGTTGGGCCCACGTCACTGAAGCTTTCTTT | CASSWAHVTEAFF
TRBJ2-7 | . | TRBV10-3 | many | TGTGCCATCAGAGAGGGAGCTTCTTACGAGCAGTACTTC | CAIREGASYEQYF
TRBJ2-4 | TRBD2 | TRBV10-3 | . | TGTGCCATCAGCGAACTAGCGGGGGGGCCCAAAAACATTCAGTACTTC | CAISELAGGPKNIQYF
TRBJ2-4 | TRBD2 | TRBV11-3 | . | TGTGCCAGCAGCTTAGATGTACTTAGCGGGGATCCCGAGGCCAAAAACATTCAGTACTTC | CASSLDVLSGDPEAKNIQYF
TRBJ1-2 | . | TRBV19 | . | TGTGCCAGTAGTATTATGGGACACGGTAACTATGGCTACACCTTC | CASSIMGHGNYGYTF
TRBJ2-1 | TRBD1 | TRBV15 | . | TGTGCCACCAGCAGAGATAGGGACAGCCCAAGGAATGAGCAGTTCTTC | CATSRDRDSPRNEQFF
TRBJ2-6 | TRBD1 | TRBV7-6 | many | TGTGCCAGCAGCTCTAGACAGGGGACTGGGGCCAACGTCCTGACTTTC | CASSSRQGTGANVLTF
TRBJ2-1 | . | TRBV27 | . | TGTGCCAGCAGTTTCACGTGGCCAAGCTCCTACAATGAGCAGTTCTTC | CASSFTWPSSYNEQFF
TRBJ2-2 | TRBD2 | TRBV19 | once | TGTGCCAGTAGTATCTTGACTAGCTTCACCGGGGAGCTGTTTTTT | CASSILTSFTGELFF
TRBJ2-1 | . | TRBV4-3 | . | TGCGCCAGCAGCCAGGACAGCCCAGGAAACAATGAGCAGTTCTTC | CASSQDSPGNNEQFF
TRBJ1-1 | . | TRBV4-1 | many | TGCGCCAGCAGCCAAGGGTCGGTCTACAAGAACACTGAAGCTTTCTTT | CASSQGSVYKNTEAFF
TRBJ2-7 | . | TRBV4-1 | . | TGCGCCAGCAGCCCGGGAGGGACAGGGTTTTACTACGAGCAGTACTTC | CASSPGGTGFYYEQYF
TRBJ2-3 | TRBD2 | TRBV10-3 | few | TGTGCCATCAGGCCGGGACTAGCGGATTCACGCACAGATACGCAGTATTTT | CAIRPGLADSRTDTQYF
TRBJ1-5 | . | TRBV7-9 | few | TGTGCCACCCGACGGGGGCTAAATCAGCCCCAGCATTTT | CATRRGLNQPQHF
TRBJ2-1 | . | TRBV7-2 | many | TGTGCCAGCAGCCAAGGTAGAAGACGGCCCTACAATGAGCAGTTCTTC | CASSQGRRRPYNEQFF
TRBJ2-7 | TRBD1 | TRBV6-1 | . | TGTGCCAGCAGTTCATACCGGGACAGGGCCTACGAGCAGTACTTC | CASSSYRDRAYEQYF
TRBJ2-1 | . | TRBV3-1 | few | TGTGCCAGCAGCCAAGGAGTCTACAATGAGCAGTTCTTC | CASSQGVYNEQFF
TRBJ2-2 | . | TRBV6-5 | . | TGTGCCAGCAGTTCGGCGGGACCCCTAAACGCCGGGGAGCTGTTTTTT | CASSSAGPLNAGELFF
TRBJ1-5 | . | TRBV2 | many | TGTGCCAGCCTGGGCAGGAGAGATCAGCCCCAGCATTTT | CASLGRRDQPQHF
TRBJ2-7 | TRBD1 | TRBV6-5 | . | TGTGCCAGCAGTTACTCGGCAGGGGGCGAATGGGGCGAGCAGTACTTC | CASSYSAGGEWGEQYF
TRBJ2-7 | . | TRBV4-1 | . | TGCGCCAGCAGCCAGTCGACAGGTTCCTACGAGCAGTACTTC | CASSQSTGSYEQYF
TRBJ2-5 | TRBD2 | TRBV7-6 | . | TGTGCCAGCAGCTTGTACTTGGAGGGGCTAGCGGGGTTAGAGACCCAGTACTTC | CASSLYLEGLAGLETQYF
TRBJ2-3 | TRBD2 | TRBV12-3/TRBV12-4 | . | TGTGCCAGCATTCAACTAGCGGGGGACACAGATACGCAGTATTTT | CASIQLAGDTDTQYF